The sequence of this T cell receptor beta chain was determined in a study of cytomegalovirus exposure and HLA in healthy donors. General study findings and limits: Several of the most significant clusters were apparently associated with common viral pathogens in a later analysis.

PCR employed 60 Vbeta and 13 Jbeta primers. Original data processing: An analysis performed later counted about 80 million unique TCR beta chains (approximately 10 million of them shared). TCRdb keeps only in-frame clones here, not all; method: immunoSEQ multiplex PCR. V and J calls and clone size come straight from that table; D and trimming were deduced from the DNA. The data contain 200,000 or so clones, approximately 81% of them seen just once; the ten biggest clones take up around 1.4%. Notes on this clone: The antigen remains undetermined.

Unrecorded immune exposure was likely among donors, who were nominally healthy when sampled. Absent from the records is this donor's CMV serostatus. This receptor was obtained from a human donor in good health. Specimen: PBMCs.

This CDR3 is CASSLERTQHPTGETQYF. Here the CDR3 DNA reads TGCGCCAGCAGCTTGGAACGGACTCAACACCCAACCGGGGAGACCCAGTACTTC. The chain carries TRBV5-1 and TRBJ2-5, with D perhaps matching TRBD2 (5 bases). Trimming stripped 0 bases from V and 5 bases from J, with 23 bases between. This CDR3 is built from 18 residues. Germline V gene lookup returns CDR1 SGHRS and CDR2 YFSETQ.